This T cell receptor (beta chain) was profiled in a study of T-cell reconstitution after alpha-beta-depleted transplantation in children. This clonotype was seen more than once but under ten times. This sample's TCRbeta library carried unique molecular identifier barcodes. TCRdb analysed the PCR reads with MiXCR anew, one entry per CDR3 protein. Of about 270,000 distinct CDR3 sequences in the sample, about a tenth were seen once. Germline CDR1 reads SEHNR; CDR2 reads FQNEAQ (reference sequence). The V and J ends lost 5 bases and 0 bases respectively, with 13 bases between them. The CDR3 runs 15 residues.

Sequencing used PBMCs from the stem cell graft donor, obtained from the stem cell graft. This rearrangement joins TRBV7-9 to TRBJ1-2; D perhaps matches TRBD1 (5 bases). The receptor comes from a human donor who donated a stem cell graft to a child with SCID. For the CDR3, the DNA is TGTGCCAGCAGCCCCGGGACCCTTCCTAACTATGGCTACACCTTC. Residues: CASSPGTLPNYGYTF.